This T cell receptor beta chain is drawn from a study of blood T cells in healthy people across ages. Together with a sample-barcoded 5' primer, a J-beta primer mix was included in a second PCR lasting roughly 6 to 12 cycles. TCRdb redid the calling of the 5' RACE reads with MiXCR, one entry per CDR3 protein. The sample records some 900,000 distinct CDR3 sequences, about 44% being singletons. The extraction recovered at least 5.5 micrograms of total RNA per sample. On this clonotype itself: Its antigen is undetermined.

Deletions cut 2 bases from V and 3 bases from J, with 15 bases between. Germline CDR1 DFQATT, CDR2 SNEGSKA (reference sequence). The CDR3 length is 15 residues. Study-wide results and limits: Per million T cells, the diversity of TCR beta decreased roughly linearly as age advanced. Naive CD4+ cell counts and diversity both ran higher in long-lived than in aged donors.

Sample: blood. The rearrangement links TRBV20-1 to TRBJ2-3, with D possibly being TRBD2 (6 bases). This TCR derives from a young man in good health. The CDR3 DNA reads as TGCAGTGCTAGACGGAGGGCTAAGCAAACAGATACGCAGTATTTT. Protein sequence: CSARRRAKQTDTQYF.